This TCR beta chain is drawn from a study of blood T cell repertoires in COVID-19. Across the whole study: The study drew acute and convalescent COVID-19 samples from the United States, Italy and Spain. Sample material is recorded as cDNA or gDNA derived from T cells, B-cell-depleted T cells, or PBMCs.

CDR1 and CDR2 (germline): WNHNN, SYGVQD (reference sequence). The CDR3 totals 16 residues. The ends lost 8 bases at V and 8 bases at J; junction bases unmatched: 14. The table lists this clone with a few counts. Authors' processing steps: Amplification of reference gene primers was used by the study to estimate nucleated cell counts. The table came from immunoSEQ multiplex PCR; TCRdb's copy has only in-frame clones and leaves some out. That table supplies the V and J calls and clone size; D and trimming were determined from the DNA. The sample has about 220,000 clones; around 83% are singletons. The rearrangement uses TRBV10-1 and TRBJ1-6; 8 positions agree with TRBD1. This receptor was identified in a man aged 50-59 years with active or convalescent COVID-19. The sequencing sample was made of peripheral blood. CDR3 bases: TGCGCCAGCCCGGGTAGGGGCGAACAGGGGGATTCACCCCTCCACTTT. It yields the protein CASPGRGEQGDSPLHF.